Listed below are T cell receptor beta chains from one sample, sequenced in a study of early T cells in non-severe SARS-CoV-2 infection. TCRdb ran MiXCR on the 5' RACE reads and lists one entry per CDR3 protein. Of fewer than 100,000 distinct CDR3 sequences in the sample, around 16% are singletons; the top ten hold roughly 3%. The material sequenced was whole blood. The receptors originated from an adult who was a healthcare worker with PCR-confirmed SARS-CoV-2 infection or an uninfected control (not recorded which). Both conserved end residues are part of each CDR3. A D gene is named only where the DNA matches it firmly. Clone size is stated in some rows and not others, as once, few, many or a class when expanded.

TRBV3-1	TRBJ1-5	few	-	TGTGCCAGCAGCCAAGATGGGTCTCGTTACAATCAGCCCCAGCATTTT	CASSQDGSRYNQPQHF
TRBV5-8	TRBJ2-2	-	-	TGTGCCAGCAGCAACGGACAGACCACCGGGGAGCTGTTTTTT	CASSNGQTTGELFF
TRBV29-1	TRBJ1-2	-	-	TGCAGCGCTGGGACCGCCCGGGGTGGCTACACCTTC	CSAGTARGGYTF
TRBV3-1	TRBJ2-1	few	TRBD1	TGTGCCAGCAGCCGACAGGGATCGACTAACAATGAGCAGTTCTTC	CASSRQGSTNNEQFF
TRBV13	TRBJ1-6	-	-	TGTGCCAGCAGCTTAGGGACAGCAAATTCACCCCTCCACTTT	CASSLGTANSPLHF
TRBV12-3/TRBV12-4	TRBJ2-3	many	-	TGTGCCAGCAGTGCCACAGATACGCAGTATTTT	CASSATDTQYF
TRBV7-8	TRBJ1-6	-	TRBD1	TGTGCCAGCAGCTTGCGGACAGGGGGCATCAATAATTCACCCCTCCACTTT	CASSLRTGGINNSPLHF
TRBV13	TRBJ2-3	-	-	TGTGCCAGCAGCCGCGGGGTAGATACGCTGTATTTT	CASSRGVDTLYF
TRBV2	TRBJ1-5	few	-	TGTGCCAGCAGTGAGGCGATTAGCAATCAGCCCCAGCATTTT	CASSEAISNQPQHF
TRBV6-6	TRBJ1-5	-	TRBD1	TGTGCCAGCAGCCCTAGACAGGGGACCATTATGGAACCCCAGCATTTT	CASSPRQGTIMEPQHF
TRBV29-1	TRBJ1-1	-	-	TGCAGCGTTGACGAGGGGTTTGACACTGAAGCTTTCTTT	CSVDEGFDTEAFF
TRBV7-8	TRBJ2-1	few	-	TGTGCCAGCAGCTTGCCGGGGGTATACAATGAGCAGTTCTTC	CASSLPGVYNEQFF
TRBV3-1	TRBJ1-3	-	-	TGTGCCAGCAGCCAAGGCAGGACGTCTGGAAACACCATATATTTT	CASSQGRTSGNTIYF
TRBV7-2	TRBJ2-4	-	-	TGTGCCAGCAGAGCCCCTGGGTTCGCCAAAAACATTCAGTACTTC	CASRAPGFAKNIQYF
TRBV12-3/TRBV12-4	TRBJ2-1	few	-	TGTGCCAGCAGCCCACGGTTGGGACTTAACCCCCACTTC	CASSPRLGLNPHF
TRBV6-5	TRBJ2-7	many	-	TGTGCCAGCAGGGCGCGAGGCCCCTCCTACGAGCAGTACTTC	CASRARGPSYEQYF
TRBV20-1	TRBJ2-5	many	-	TGCAGTGCTCTCAATACAGAGACCCAGTACTTC	CSALNTETQYF
TRBV19	TRBJ1-5	many	-	TGTGCCAGTAGTATGCTAAATCAGCCCCAGCATTTT	CASSMLNQPQHF
TRBV28	TRBJ2-3	few	-	TGTGCCAGCAGCTCGGGGGAGAATACAGATACGCAGTATTTT	CASSSGENTDTQYF
TRBV5-5	TRBJ2-2	-	TRBD1	TGTGCCAGCAGTACCGGGACAGGAGTCACCGGGGAGCTGTTTTTT	CASSTGTGVTGELFF
TRBV3-1	TRBJ2-2	once	-	TGTGCCAGCAGCCAGGGGGCGCTCCCCGGGGAGCTGTTTTTT	CASSQGALPGELFF
TRBV4-1	TRBJ2-2	-	-	TGCGCCAGCAGCCAAGTTACGAAGGTGGGCCGGGACACCGGGGAGCTGTTTTTT	CASSQVTKVGRDTGELFF
TRBV12-3/TRBV12-4	TRBJ2-2	few	TRBD1	TGTGCCAGCAGTCACATGACAGGGGCCGGGGAGCTGTTTTTT	CASSHMTGAGELFF
TRBV5-8	TRBJ1-1	-	-	TGTGCCAGCAGCTTTGAGGAGACTGAAGCTTTCTTT	CASSFEETEAFF
TRBV14	TRBJ2-3	-	-	TGTGCCAGCGGTCCCCCCGGGGATACGCAGTATTTT	CASGPPGDTQYF
TRBV28	TRBJ2-3	few	-	TGTGCCAGCAGTTTTGTGGCGGGCACAGATACGCAGTATTTT	CASSFVAGTDTQYF
TRBV2	TRBJ2-2	many	TRBD2	TGTGCCAGCACCGGACTAGTTCACACCGGGGAGCTGTTTTTT	CASTGLVHTGELFF
TRBV2	TRBJ1-1	-	TRBD1	TGTGCCAGCACCTCAGGGGGCTCTGAAGCTTTCTTT	CASTSGGSEAFF
TRBV7-3	TRBJ2-2	few	-	TGTGCCAGCAGCGGGGGCGCGAACACCGGGGAGCTGTTTTTT	CASSGGANTGELFF
TRBV2	TRBJ1-6	-	TRBD1	TGTGCCGGAAGACACGGACAGGGAAATTCACCCCTCCACTTT	CAGRHGQGNSPLHF
TRBV29-1	TRBJ2-3	-	TRBD2	TGCAGCGTTGTGAGGAGACTAGCCCCAGATACGCAGTATTTT	CSVVRRLAPDTQYF